The rows below give T cell receptor beta chains drawn from one sample of a study of neurological immune-mediated disorders. One entry per CDR3 protein results from TCRdb running MiXCR on the 5' RACE reads. The profile covers about 65,000 distinct CDR3 sequences, with about 4% appearing a single time and around 2.7% taken by the ten largest. What was sequenced was PBMCs. The receptors stem from a man over 45 with multiple sclerosis. The CDR3 runs from the conserved cysteine through the conserved F or W. The D gene is left open where the match is weak. Clone size is given as once, few or many counts, or a class when the clone is expanded.

clone_size | j_call | v_call | d_call | cdr3_nt | cdr3_aa
few | TRBJ2-7 | TRBV5-1 | - | TGCGCCAGCAGCTTGGGCTTTCAAGGCGAGCAGTACTTC | CASSLGFQGEQYF
many | TRBJ1-1 | TRBV12-3/TRBV12-4 | TRBD1 | TGTGCCAGCAGTATAGGGACAGGGGGATCTGAAGCTTTCTTT | CASSIGTGGSEAFF
many | TRBJ2-3 | TRBV9 | - | TGTGCCAGCAGCGCGACAGCTAGCACAGATACGCAGTATTTT | CASSATASTDTQYF
many | TRBJ2-7 | TRBV11-2 | - | TGTGCCAGCAGCTTAGCCCGGGACCCAGCCTACGAGCAGTACTTC | CASSLARDPAYEQYF
many | TRBJ2-7 | TRBV7-2 | - | TGTGCCAGCAGCTTCCAGTACGAGCAGTACTTC | CASSFQYEQYF
few | TRBJ1-5 | TRBV25-1 | - | TGTGCCAGCAGTGGACCCGGGACAACAGGACGGGGCAATCAGCCCCAGCATTTT | CASSGPGTTGRGNQPQHF
many | TRBJ1-5 | TRBV4-1 | - | TGCGCCAGCAGCCCAAGGGACGGACCGTATAGCAATCAGCCCCAGCATTTT | CASSPRDGPYSNQPQHF
many | TRBJ2-1 | TRBV5-1 | TRBD1 | TGCGCCAGCAGCCCCGGGACAGGGTTCTTCTTC | CASSPGTGFFF
many | TRBJ2-3 | TRBV7-9 | - | TGTGCCAGCATCCCACTAGACAGCACAGATACGCAGTATTTT | CASIPLDSTDTQYF
many | TRBJ2-4 | TRBV20-1 | TRBD2 | TGCAGTGCTAGAGAATTAGCGGGGGGGGCGGCGAAAAACATTCAGTACTTC | CSARELAGGAAKNIQYF
many | TRBJ1-2 | TRBV20-1 | - | TGCAGTGCTAGAGTTGCATCCCTCGTTAGCTATGGCTACACCTTC | CSARVASLVSYGYTF
many | TRBJ2-3 | TRBV29-1 | - | TGCAGCGTTGTTCTTACTAGCACAGATACGCAGTATTTT | CSVVLTSTDTQYF
many | TRBJ1-1 | TRBV20-1 | - | TGCAGTGCCCGGATTTTCAGGGACGCTGAAGCTTTCTTT | CSARIFRDAEAFF
many | TRBJ2-1 | TRBV7-2 | TRBD2 | TGTGCCAGCAGCTTTACTAGCGGGGGGGAGAGGCAGTTCTTC | CASSFTSGGERQFF
many | TRBJ1-4 | TRBV25-1 | - | TGTGCCAGCTCTCGGGTGGCAACTAATGAAAAACTGTTTTTT | CASSRVATNEKLFF
many | TRBJ2-3 | TRBV9 | - | TGTGCCAGCAGCGTAAGGGGTCGGGGGTCCACAGATACGCAGTATTTT | CASSVRGRGSTDTQYF